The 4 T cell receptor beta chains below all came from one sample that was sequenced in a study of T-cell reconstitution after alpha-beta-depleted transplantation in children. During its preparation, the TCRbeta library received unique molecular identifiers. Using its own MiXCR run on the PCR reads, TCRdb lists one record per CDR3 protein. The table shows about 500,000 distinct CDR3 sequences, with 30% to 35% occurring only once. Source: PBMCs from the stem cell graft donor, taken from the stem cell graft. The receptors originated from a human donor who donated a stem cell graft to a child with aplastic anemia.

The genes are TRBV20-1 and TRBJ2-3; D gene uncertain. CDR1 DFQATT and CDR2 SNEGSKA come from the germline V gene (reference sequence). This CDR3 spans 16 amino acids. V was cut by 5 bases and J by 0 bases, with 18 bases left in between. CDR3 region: CSAQDIQPYSTDTQYF. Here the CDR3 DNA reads TGCAGTGCTCAAGACATCCAGCCTTATAGCACAGATACGCAGTATTTT.

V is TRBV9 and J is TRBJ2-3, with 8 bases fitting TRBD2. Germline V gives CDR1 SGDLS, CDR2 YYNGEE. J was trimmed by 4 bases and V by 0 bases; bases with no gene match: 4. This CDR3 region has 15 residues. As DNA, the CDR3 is TGTGCCAGCAGCGTAGCGGGAGGGCCGGCAGATACGCAGTATTTT. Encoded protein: CASSVAGGPADTQYF.

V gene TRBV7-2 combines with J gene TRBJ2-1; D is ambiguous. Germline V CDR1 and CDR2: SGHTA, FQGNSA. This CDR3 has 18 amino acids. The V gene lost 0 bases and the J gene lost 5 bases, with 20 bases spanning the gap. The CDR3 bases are TGTGCCAGCAGCTTAGCCGCCTGGGGTGAGGTAACGGACAATGAGCAGTTCTTC. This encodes CASSLAAWGEVTDNEQFF.

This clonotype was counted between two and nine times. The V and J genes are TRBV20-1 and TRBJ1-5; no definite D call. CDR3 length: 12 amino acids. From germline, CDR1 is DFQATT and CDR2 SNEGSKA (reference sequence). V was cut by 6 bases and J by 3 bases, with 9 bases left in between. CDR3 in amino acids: CSANVPNQPQHF. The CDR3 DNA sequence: TGCAGTGCCAACGTACCCAATCAGCCCCAGCATTTT.